A single sample is the source of the 5 T cell receptor beta chains below, sequenced in a study of T cell responses to AZD1222 COVID-19 vaccine. TCRdb's copy holds only in-frame clones and misses some; the assay was immunoSEQ multiplex PCR. The table records 130,000 to 150,000 clones, about 91% of them present only once. This sample comprised peripheral blood, obtained on day 0 of AZD1222 vaccination. The receptors were gathered from an adult in good health.

The V gene is TRBV7-2, the J gene TRBJ1-4, with 7 bases fitting TRBD1. This CDR3 contains 15 residues. The junction had 11 bases not matched to a gene; V was cut back by 5 bases and J by 8 bases. Germline lookup yields CDR1 SGHTA and CDR2 FQGNSA. The DNA of the CDR3 is TGTGCCAGCAGCCCGCAGACAGGGATGGGCGAAAAACTGTTTTTT. It codes for CASSPQTGMGEKLFF.

Comments on this clone: A read error may account for a junction end that differs from germline. This chain links TRBV7-2 with TRBJ2-3; 12 bases align to TRBD2. Per germline, CDR1 SGHTA and CDR2 FQGNSA. The CDR3 consists of 15 residues. Here the CDR3 DNA reads TGTGCCAGCAGCCTAGCGGGGGGGCCCACAGATACGCAGTATTTT. Protein product: CASSLAGGPTDTQYF.

The chain has TRBV2 and TRBJ1-3, with D unresolved. V was clipped by 11 bases and J by 4 bases, with 18 bases between them. Germline CDR1 reads SNHLY; CDR2 reads FYNNEI. The CDR3 extends over 14 amino acids. CDR3 sequence: CASPADGEGNTIYF. The CDR3 nucleotides are TGTGCCTCCCCAGCCGACGGGGAAGGAAACACCATATATTTT. Full variable domain (rest looked up from reference TRBV2 and TRBJ1-3): EPEVTQTPSHQVTQMGQEVILRCVPISNHLYFYWYRQILGQKVEFLVSFYNNEISEKSEIFDDQFSVERPDGSNFTLKIRSTKLEDSAMYFCASPADGEGNTIYFGEGSWLTVV.

The rearrangement joins TRBV28 to TRBJ1-1, with 7 bases identical to TRBD1. This CDR3 region has 13 residues. In germline, CDR1 is MDHEN, CDR2 SYDVKM. V was pared by 6 bases and J by 6 bases, with 7 bases of the junction left unmatched. CDR3 in amino acids: CASSRGGLSEAFF. The CDR3 DNA sequence: TGTGCCAGCAGCAGGGGGGGGCTTTCTGAAGCTTTCTTT.

The chain uses TRBV18 and TRBJ1-6; TRBD1 might be the D (5 bases). Germline lookup yields CDR1 KGHSH and CDR2 LQKENI. CDR3 length: 14 amino acids. With 4 bases removed from V and 11 bases from J, the gap between germline ends came to 15 bases. The CDR3 nucleotides read TGTGCCAGCTCACGGGGCAGTGGGAGAGCACCCCTCCACTTT. Its translation: CASSRGSGRAPLHF.